The rows below give T cell receptor beta chains drawn from one sample of a study of human T cells and chemical hapten exposure. TCRdb used MiXCR to reprocess the RACE reads, holding one entry per CDR3 protein. The repertoire holds 80,000 to 100,000 distinct CDR3 sequences, with about 28% as singletons. The sequencing used whole blood, collected in connection with sensitization to the hapten diphenylcyclopropenone (DPC). The receptors shown here come from a man aged 40-49 years with alopecia areata. Some clones in this sample may be carry-over from other donors' samples. Both conserved end residues are part of each CDR3. The D gene is left open where the match is weak. Clone sizes are given selectively: once, few, many, or a class where the clone is expanded.

>TRBJ2-3|once|14|TRBV12-3/TRBV12-4|TRBD1
TGTGCCAGCAGTCCTCCACAGGGGGCAGATACGCAGTATTTT
CASSPPQGADTQYF
>TRBJ2-7|few|15|TRBV14|TRBD2
TGTGCCAGCAGCCCCCCGGCTAGCGGGGTCTACGAGCAGTACTTC
CASSPPASGVYEQYF
>TRBJ1-2|.|15|TRBV6-5|TRBD1
TGTGCCAGCAGTCCTACGACAGGGTGTAACTATGGCTACACCTTC
CASSPTTGCNYGYTF
>TRBJ2-5|.|17|TRBV7-2|TRBD1
TGTGCCAGCAGCTTAGTTGTGACCAGGGGGCATTTGAAGACCCAGTACTTC
CASSLVVTRGHLKTQYF
>TRBJ1-5|few|15|TRBV12-3/TRBV12-4|.
TGTGCCAGCAGTTTGGGGTGGTCGAGCAATCAGCCCCAGCATTTT
CASSLGWSSNQPQHF
>TRBJ2-1|few|12|TRBV28|.
TGTGCCAGCAGCCCGGACGGCAATGAGCAGTTCTTC
CASSPDGNEQFF
>TRBJ1-2|once|15|TRBV5-1|.
TGCGCCAGCAGCCGTTCCGTACAGGCTAACTATGGCTACACCTTC
CASSRSVQANYGYTF
>TRBJ2-7|few|14|TRBV6-2/TRBV6-3|TRBD1
TGTGCCAGCAGCGAGGCGACAGGGCTCTACGAGCAGTACTTC
CASSEATGLYEQYF
>TRBJ2-3|.|16|TRBV28|.
TGTGCCAGCATACCAAACGGAGCTGGGTCTACAGATACGCAGTATTTT
CASIPNGAGSTDTQYF
>TRBJ1-2|.|15|TRBV7-2|TRBD1
TGTGCCAGCAGCTCTCAATGGACAGGGCAGAATGGCTACACCTTC
CASSSQWTGQNGYTF
>TRBJ2-1|.|17|TRBV7-9|TRBD1
TGTGCCAGCAGCTCCTCCTCGGACAGGGCGAGCGACAATGAGCAGTTCTTC
CASSSSSDRASDNEQFF
>TRBJ2-6|few|17|TRBV27|.
TGTGCCAGCAGTTCCAGGACAGTAGCTTCTGGGGCCAACGTCCTGACTTTC
CASSSRTVASGANVLTF
>TRBJ2-2|.|14|TRBV12-3/TRBV12-4|.
TGTGCCAGCAGTTTCCTACAGGGCTCCGGGGAGCTGTTTTTT
CASSFLQGSGELFF
>TRBJ1-6|few|15|TRBV6-5|TRBD1
TGTGCCAGCAGGGACGCCGGGACAGGGAATTCACCCCTCCACTTT
CASRDAGTGNSPLHF
>TRBJ2-4|few|13|TRBV6-2/TRBV6-3|TRBD1
TGTGCCAGCAGAAGACAGGGGAGTGACATTCAGTACTTC
CASRRQGSDIQYF
>TRBJ2-2|.|15|TRBV6-5|.
TGTGCCAGCAGTTGGGAGACCGCGAACACCGGGGAGCTGTTTTTT
CASSWETANTGELFF
>TRBJ2-7|.|14|TRBV12-3/TRBV12-4|TRBD2
TGTGCCAGCGCCAGACTAGCGGACCGCTACGAGCAGTACTTC
CASARLADRYEQYF
>TRBJ2-7|many|14|TRBV12-3/TRBV12-4|.
TGTGCCAGCAGTTTAAGTGGCAGAGCCTACGAGCAGTACTTC
CASSLSGRAYEQYF
>TRBJ2-3|.|16|TRBV28|.
TGTGCCAGCCGAGGGGACTCCCGCCCTTCCACAGATACGCAGTATTTT
CASRGDSRPSTDTQYF
>TRBJ1-1|.|13|TRBV20-1|.
TGCAGTGCGCACGACACCATGAACACTGAAGCTTTCTTT
CSAHDTMNTEAFF
>TRBJ1-1|.|12|TRBV6-2/TRBV6-3|.
TGTGCCAGCAGTTACTCGAGCCGTGAAGCTTTCTTT
CASSYSSREAFF
>TRBJ2-3|few|17|TRBV28|TRBD2
TGTGCCAGCAGTCTACTAGCGGGGGATTTTAGCACAGATACGCAGTATTTT
CASSLLAGDFSTDTQYF
>TRBJ1-4|.|16|TRBV7-2|.
TGTGCCAGCAGCTTAGGGGCCGGTGGGTCGAATGAAAAACTGTTTTTT
CASSLGAGGSNEKLFF
>TRBJ2-3|few|14|TRBV4-1|.
TGCGCCAGCAGCCAAGACCCAGGGGATGCTACGCAGTATTTT
CASSQDPGDATQYF
>TRBJ2-5|few|13|TRBV12-3/TRBV12-4|TRBD2
TGTGCCAGCAGTTTATTAGCGGGGGCGACCCAGTACTTC
CASSLLAGATQYF
>TRBJ2-7|few|11|TRBV7-2|.
TGTGCCAGCAGCGCCCAGTACGAGCAGTACTTC
CASSAQYEQYF
>TRBJ1-1|.|13|TRBV6-6|.
TGTGCCAGCAGTCCGAACACCGACACTGAAGCTTTCTTT
CASSPNTDTEAFF
>TRBJ2-7|.|14|TRBV2|TRBD1
TGTGCCAGCAGGTTACAGGGGCCGGCCTACGAGCAGTACTTC
CASRLQGPAYEQYF
>TRBJ2-3|few|16|TRBV5-1|.
TGCGCCAGCAGCCTCACCACCCCCCGGCGATCAGATACGCAGTATTTT
CASSLTTPRRSDTQYF